This record looks at one T cell receptor (beta chain) sequence and its context. No antigen is known for it. TCRdb reanalysed the reads using MiXCR and keeps one entry per CDR3 protein. The sample lists more than 350,000 distinct CDR3 sequences, under 40% occurring once. This record comes from a study of T cell repertoires in cytomegalovirus infection. Study conclusions and caveats: HLA-C-restricted CMV clonotypes gave the most frequent clonotype in two of eight donors.

Germline CDR1 reads SQVTM; CDR2 reads ANQGSEA. CDR3 length: 14 residues. Trimming at V came to 4 bases and at J to 1 base, leaving 4 bases not matched to a gene. The sample was PBMCs. The V call is TRBV29-1, the J call TRBJ2-5, with 9 bases identical to TRBD2. This clonotype originated in a human donor in good health (CMV status not recorded). Some clones in this sample may be carry-over from other donors' samples. The CDR3 DNA reads TGCAGCGTTGTCAGAGCGGGGGGCCAAGAGACCCAGTACTTC. This encodes CSVVRAGGQETQYF. The variable domain in full, with the rest retrieved from reference TRBV29-1 and TRBJ2-5, is SAVISQKPSRDICQRGTSLTIQCQVDSQVTMMFWYRQQPGQSLTLIATANQGSEATYESGFVIDKFPISRPNLTFSTLTVSNMSPEDSSIYLCSVVRAGGQETQYFGPGTRLLVL.